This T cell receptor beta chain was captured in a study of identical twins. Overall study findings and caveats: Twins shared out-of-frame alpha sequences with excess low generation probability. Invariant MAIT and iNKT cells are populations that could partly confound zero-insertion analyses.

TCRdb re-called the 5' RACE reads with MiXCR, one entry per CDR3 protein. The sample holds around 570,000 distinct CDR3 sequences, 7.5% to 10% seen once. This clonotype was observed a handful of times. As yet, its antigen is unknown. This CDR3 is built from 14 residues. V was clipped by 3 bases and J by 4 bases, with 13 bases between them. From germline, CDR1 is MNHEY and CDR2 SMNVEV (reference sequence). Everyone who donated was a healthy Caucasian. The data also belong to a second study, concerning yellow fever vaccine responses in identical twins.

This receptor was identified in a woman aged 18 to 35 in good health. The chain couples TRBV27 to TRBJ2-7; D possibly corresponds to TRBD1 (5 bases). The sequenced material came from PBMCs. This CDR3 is CASSFFQGSYEQYF. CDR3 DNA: TGTGCCAGCAGTTTCTTTCAGGGTTCTTACGAGCAGTACTTC.